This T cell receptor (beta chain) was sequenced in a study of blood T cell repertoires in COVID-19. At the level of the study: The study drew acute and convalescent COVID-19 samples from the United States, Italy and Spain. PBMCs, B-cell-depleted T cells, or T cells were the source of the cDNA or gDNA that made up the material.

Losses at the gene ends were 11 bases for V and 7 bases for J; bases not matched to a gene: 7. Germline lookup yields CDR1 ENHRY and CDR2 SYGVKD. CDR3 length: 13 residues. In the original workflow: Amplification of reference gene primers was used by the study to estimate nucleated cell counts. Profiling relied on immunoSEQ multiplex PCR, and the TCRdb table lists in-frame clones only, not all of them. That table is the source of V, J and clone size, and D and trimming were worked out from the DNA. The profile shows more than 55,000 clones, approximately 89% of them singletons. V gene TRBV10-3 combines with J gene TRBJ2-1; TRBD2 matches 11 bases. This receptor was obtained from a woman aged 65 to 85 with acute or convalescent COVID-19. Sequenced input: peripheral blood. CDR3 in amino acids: CAPGLAGGNEQFF. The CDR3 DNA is TGTGCCCCAGGACTAGCGGGTGGTAATGAGCAGTTCTTC.